These 26 T cell receptor beta chains were all obtained from the same sample, sequenced in a study of beta chain features in type 1 diabetes. Sequenced material consisted of expressed TCRB transcripts (all of the isolated RNA was reverse transcribed). TCRdb keeps only in-frame clones here, not all; method: immunoSEQ multiplex PCR. The sample holds 38,000 or so clones, around 64% seen once. What was sequenced was Tregs from blood. All receptors derive from a woman in her 30s in good health.

The chain couples TRBV30 to TRBJ2-1, with 9 bases fitting TRBD2. J lost 7 bases, V lost 3 bases, and 10 bases had no gene match. This CDR3 region has 15 residues. Germline V gives CDR1 GTSNPN, CDR2 SVGIG (reference sequence). The CDR3 protein is CAWSVLAGVPNEQFF. In DNA form, the CDR3 reads TGTGCCTGGAGCGTCTTAGCGGGAGTCCCAAATGAGCAGTTCTTC.

The V and J genes are TRBV5-6 and TRBJ2-7; D gene unclear. V lost 3 bases and J lost 3, with 10 bases in between. CDR1 and CDR2 from the germline V gene are SGHDT and YYEEEE. CDR3 length: 13 residues. CDR3 in DNA: TGTGCCAGCAGCTCCCGGTCTAGCTACGAGCAGTACTTC. Translation: CASSSRSSYEQYF.

This chain uses TRBV5-1 with TRBJ2-1; D is unresolved. Germline CDR1 is SGHRS and CDR2 is YFSETQ. The germline V and J ends were trimmed by 4 bases and 6 bases, with 14 bases remaining between them. This CDR3 has 14 residues. In DNA form, the CDR3 reads TGCGCCAGCAGCCCGCCGACTGGAATCAATGAGCAGTTCTTC. The encoded protein is CASSPPTGINEQFF.

This chain links TRBV6-6 with TRBJ2-2, with TRBD1 identical over 8 bases. CDR1 MNHNY and CDR2 SVGAGI come from the germline V gene (reference sequence). Trimming at V came to 6 bases and at J to 6 bases, leaving 3 bases not matched to a gene. The CDR3 length is 13 residues. The CDR3 protein is CASRQQGAGELFF. CDR3 in DNA: TGTGCCAGCAGACAACAGGGGGCCGGGGAGCTGTTTTTT.

The chain uses TRBV4-1 and TRBJ1-5, with 7 bases matching TRBD1. The germline gives CDR1 MGHRA, CDR2 YSYEKL. The CDR3 consists of 13 residues. The V segment lost 6 bases and the J segment 3 bases; nucleotides outside the gene matches: 2. In DNA, the CDR3 is TGCGCCAGCAGAGGACAGGTCAATCAGCCCCAGCATTTT. It translates to CASRGQVNQPQHF.

The CDR3, as DNA: TGCGCCAGCAGCCAAGGGATTAGCGGGGCCGAGCAGTACTTC. It codes for CASSQGISGAEQYF. The J gene is TRBJ2-7, the V gene TRBV4-3, with 8 bases matching TRBD2. Germline assignment: CDR1 LGHNA and CDR2 YSLEER. This CDR3 contains 14 residues. V lost 1 base to trimming and J lost 6 bases; unmatched junction nucleotides: 5.

The rearrangement links TRBV7-2 to TRBJ2-5; the D gene is possibly TRBD1 (5 bases). This CDR3 is 13 amino acids long. Germline CDR1 SGHTA, CDR2 FQGNSA. The V gene lost 3 bases and the J gene lost 10 bases, with 15 bases spanning the gap. The CDR3 region is CASSFPPQGSQYF. The CDR3 DNA sequence: TGTGCCAGCAGCTTCCCTCCCCAGGGAAGCCAGTACTTC.

The V call is TRBV15, the J call TRBJ2-7, with D perhaps matching TRBD2 (6 bases). The CDR3 is 14 residues long. The germline V gene has CDR1 LNHNV and CDR2 YYDKDF (reference sequence). Trimming removed 1 base at V and 3 bases at J, with 10 bases between. The CDR3 is CATSRAGGGYEQYF. CDR3 DNA: TGTGCCACCAGCAGAGCCGGGGGAGGCTACGAGCAGTACTTC.

J is TRBJ1-3 and V is TRBV7-9; D unresolved. The CDR3 consists of 15 residues. Trimming removed 1 base at V and 0 bases at J, with 7 bases between. CDR1 and CDR2 (germline): SEHNR, FQNEAQ (reference sequence). CDR3 sequence reads: CASSLGGNSGNTIYF. The DNA for the CDR3 is TGTGCCAGCAGCTTAGGAGGGAACTCTGGAAACACCATATATTTT.

The J gene is TRBJ1-5, the V gene TRBV21-1. TRBV21-1 is a pseudogene segment. The CDR3 sequence is 20 residues long. In DNA, the CDR3 is TGTGCCAGCAGCAAAAGGCCTCCTCGAATGGGTCGGGGGAGCAATCAGCCCCAGCATTTT. Residues: CASSKRPPRMGRGSNQPQHF.

V gene TRBV6-5 combines with J gene TRBJ2-1; TRBD2 matches at 10 bases. Germline V gene sequence: CDR1 MNHEY, CDR2 SVGAGI. Trimming removed 0 bases from V and 4 bases from J; junction bases left unmatched: 3. The CDR3 length is 16 residues. DNA of the CDR3: TGTGCCAGCAGTTACTCGTCTAGCGGGAGTTACAATGAGCAGTTCTTC. This codes for CASSYSSSGSYNEQFF.

This chain joins TRBV7-3 and TRBJ2-1, with TRBD2 identical over 8 bases. The germline gives CDR1 SGHTA, CDR2 FQGTGA. The V gene end was trimmed by 4 bases and the J gene end by 0 bases; junction bases not matched to a gene: 5. The CDR3 spans 16 residues. The CDR3 loop is CASSSVSGSSYNEQFF. DNA for the CDR3: TGTGCCAGCAGCTCGGTAAGCGGGAGCTCCTACAATGAGCAGTTCTTC. The full variable domain, rest sourced from reference TRBV7-3 and TRBJ2-1, is GAGVSQTPSNKVTEKGKYVELRCDPISGHTALYWYRQSLGQGPEFLIYFQGTGAADDSGLPNDRFFAVRPEGSVSTLKIQRTERGDSAVYLCASSSVSGSSYNEQFFGPGTRLTVL.

This clone has a handful of counts. The genes are TRBV11-1 and TRBJ2-6, with D perhaps TRBD1 (5 bases). The CDR3 totals 14 residues. V shed 6 bases and J shed 2 bases, with 8 bases lying between them. Germline V CDR1 and CDR2: SGHAT, FQDESV (reference sequence). The CDR3 region has the DNA TGTGCCAGCAGGCAGGGTGCTGGGGCCAACGTCCTGACTTTC. As protein: CASRQGAGANVLTF.

The chain links TRBV28 to TRBJ2-4; D possibly corresponds to TRBD1 (5 bases). V was shortened by 3 bases and J by 3 bases, with 12 bases between the two germline ends. The germline V gene has CDR1 MDHEN and CDR2 SYDVKM. The CDR3 is 15 amino acids. DNA for the CDR3: TGTGCCAGCAGTTTTCAGGGTTTGGGCAAAAACATTCAGTACTTC. Encoded protein: CASSFQGLGKNIQYF.

This clone ranks as medium-sized. The chain joins TRBV7-2 to TRBJ1-5; 7 nucleotides match TRBD1. This CDR3 has 15 residues. V shed 5 bases, J shed 11 bases, and the junction held 15 bases outside the gene matches. Looked up from germline, CDR1 is SGHTA and CDR2 is FQGNSA. The CDR3 nucleotides read TGTGCCAGCAGCCCTTCGACAGGGCTCGCAGGGGCCCAGCATTTT. Protein: CASSPSTGLAGAQHF.

This chain connects TRBV7-2 to TRBJ1-6; D might be TRBD1 (5 bases). The CDR3 totals 14 residues. Germline loops: CDR1 SGHTA, CDR2 FQGNSA. The V end lost 6 bases, the J end lost 5 bases, and 11 bases lay between the germline ends. The CDR3 loop reads CASSKARDNSPLHF. The CDR3, as DNA: TGTGCCAGCAGTAAAGCCAGGGATAATTCACCCCTCCACTTT.

This chain uses TRBV28 with TRBJ1-2; 8 bases fit TRBD1. The germline gives CDR1 MDHEN, CDR2 SYDVKM. The CDR3 sequence is 15 residues long. The trim removed 5 bases at V and 3 bases at J, leaving 8 bases unmatched. The CDR3 region is CASSPRQGLDYGYTF. In DNA form, the CDR3 reads TGTGCCAGCAGTCCCCGACAGGGGTTGGACTATGGCTACACCTTC.

The chain uses TRBV25-1 and TRBJ2-7, with a weak D call TRBD2 (5 bases). CDR1 MGHDK and CDR2 SYGVNS come from the germline V gene. Trimming left V 4 bases short and J 3 bases short, with 10 bases between. The CDR3 contains 13 residues. CDR3 amino acids: CASSAGGFYEQYF. CDR3 sequence (DNA): TGTGCCAGCAGTGCTGGCGGGTTCTACGAGCAGTACTTC.

J is TRBJ1-1 and V is TRBV4-2; 8 nucleotides agree with TRBD1. V was pared by 3 bases and J by 4 bases, with 7 bases of the junction left unmatched. From germline, CDR1 is LGHNA and CDR2 YNFKEQ. This CDR3 spans 15 amino acids. The CDR3 sequence: CASSHSGQEGTEAFF. The CDR3 DNA reads TGTGCCAGCAGCCATTCGGGACAGGAAGGCACTGAAGCTTTCTTT.

The gene calls are TRBV7-8 and TRBJ1-2; D possibly corresponds to TRBD1 (6 bases). This CDR3 comprises 13 residues. V dropped 5 bases and J dropped 4 bases, with 11 bases sitting between them. The germline V gene encodes CDR1 SGHVS and CDR2 FQNEAQ. The CDR3: CASSDKQGYGYTF. In DNA form, the CDR3 reads TGTGCCAGCAGCGATAAACAGGGCTATGGCTACACCTTC.

V gene TRBV15 combines with J gene TRBJ2-2; TRBD1 matches at 8 bases. This CDR3 is built from 19 residues. Germline CDR1 is LNHNV and CDR2 is YYDKDF (reference sequence). The V segment lost 0 bases and the J segment 2 bases; nucleotides outside the gene matches: 11. The CDR3 region is CATSRDRGRGRVNTGELFF. CDR3 bases: TGTGCCACCAGCAGAGATCGTGGCAGGGGGCGCGTTAACACCGGGGAGCTGTTTTTT.

V is TRBV19 and J is TRBJ1-5, with D unclear. This CDR3 has 17 residues. In germline, CDR1 is LNHDA, CDR2 SQIVND (reference sequence). Trimming pared 6 bases from V and 3 bases from J, leaving 21 bases between. The CDR3 region is CASSPSAAPLTNQPQHF. For the CDR3, the DNA is TGTGCCAGTAGCCCCAGTGCGGCCCCATTGACCAATCAGCCCCAGCATTTT. Full variable domain (missing parts from reference TRBV19 and TRBJ1-5): DGGITQSPKYLFRKEGQNVTLSCEQNLNHDAMYWYRQDPGQGLRLIYYSQIVNDFQKGDIAEGYSVSREKKESFPLTVTSAQKNPTAFYLCASSPSAAPLTNQPQHFGDGTRLSIL.

CDR3 nucleotides: TGTGCCAGCCAAGGGAATCAGGGCGGCTACACCTTC. Translation gives CASQGNQGGYTF. This chain links TRBV27 with TRBJ1-2; possibly TRBD1 for D (5 bases). V gave up 8 bases and J gave up 8 bases, with 15 bases separating them. The CDR3 is made up of 12 amino acids. CDR1 is MNHEY, CDR2 SMNVEV, per germline (reference sequence).

This clone was seen once. V and J are TRBV11-2 and TRBJ2-3; the match to TRBD2 covers 11 bases. V was pared by 5 bases and J by 5 bases, with 15 bases of the junction left unmatched. There are 18 residues in the CDR3. CDR1 and CDR2 from the germline V gene are SGHAT and FQNNGV. The CDR3 spells CASSPRRILAGAIDTQYF. The CDR3 DNA follows: TGTGCCAGCAGCCCCCGGCGGATACTAGCGGGAGCGATAGATACGCAGTATTTT.

The chain uses TRBV15 and TRBJ2-7; 7 bases line up with TRBD1. CDR1 and CDR2 (germline): LNHNV, YYDKDF (reference sequence). Unmatched junction bases numbered 5, after V lost 5 bases and J lost 1 base. This CDR3 is built from 14 residues. Here the CDR3 DNA reads TGTGCCACCAGCGGACAGGTCGGGTCCTACGAGCAGTACTTC. Its translation: CATSGQVGSYEQYF. The entire variable domain, with the rest obtained from reference TRBV15 and TRBJ2-7, is as follows: DAMVIQNPRYQVTQFGKPVTLSCSQTLNHNVMYWYQQKSSQAPKLLFHYYDKDFNNEADTPDNFQSRRPNTSFCFLDIRSPGLGDTAMYLCATSGQVGSYEQYFGPGTRLTVT.

This chain joins TRBV7-9 and TRBJ2-5; D not resolved. The CDR3 spans 12 residues. V lost 5 bases, J lost 0 bases, and 4 bases lay in between. Germline CDR1 reads SEHNR; CDR2 reads FQNEAQ (reference sequence). For the CDR3, the DNA is TGTGCCAGCAGCCTCCACCAAGAGACCCAGTACTTC. Residues: CASSLHQETQYF.